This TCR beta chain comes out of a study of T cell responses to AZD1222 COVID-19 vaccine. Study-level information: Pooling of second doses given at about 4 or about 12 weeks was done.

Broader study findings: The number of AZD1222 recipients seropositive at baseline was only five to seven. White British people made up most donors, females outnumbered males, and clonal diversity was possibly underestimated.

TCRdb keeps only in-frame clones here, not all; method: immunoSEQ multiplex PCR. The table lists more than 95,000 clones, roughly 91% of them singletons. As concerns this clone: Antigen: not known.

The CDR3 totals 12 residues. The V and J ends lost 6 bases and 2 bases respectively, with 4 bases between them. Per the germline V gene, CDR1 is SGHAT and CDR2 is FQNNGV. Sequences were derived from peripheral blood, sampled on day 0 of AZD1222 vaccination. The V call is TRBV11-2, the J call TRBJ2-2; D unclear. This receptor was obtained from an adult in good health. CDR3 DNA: TGTGCCAGCAGGTTTAACACCGGGGAGCTGTTTTTT. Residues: CASRFNTGELFF. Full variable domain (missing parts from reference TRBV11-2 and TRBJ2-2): EAGVAQSPRYKIIEKRQSVAFWCNPISGHATLYWYQQILGQGPKLLIQFQNNGVVDDSQLPKDRFSAERLKGVDSTLKIQPAKLEDSAVYLCASRFNTGELFFGEGSRLTVL.